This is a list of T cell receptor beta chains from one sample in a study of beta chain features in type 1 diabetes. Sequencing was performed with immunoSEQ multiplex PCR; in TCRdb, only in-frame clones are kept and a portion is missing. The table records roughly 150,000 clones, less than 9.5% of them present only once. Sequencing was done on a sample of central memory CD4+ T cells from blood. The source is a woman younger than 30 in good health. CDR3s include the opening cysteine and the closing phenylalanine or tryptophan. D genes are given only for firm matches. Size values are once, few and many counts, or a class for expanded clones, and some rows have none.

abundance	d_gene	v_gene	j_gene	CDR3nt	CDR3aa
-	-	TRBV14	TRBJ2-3	TGTGCCAGCAGCCAACTCCTAGGGGCCTTCACAGATACGCAGTATTTT	CASSQLLGAFTDTQYF
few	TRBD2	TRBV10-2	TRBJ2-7	TGCGCCAGCAGGGGGACTAGCGGGATTTTCGCCTACGAGCAGTACTTC	CASRGTSGIFAYEQYF
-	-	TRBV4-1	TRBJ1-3	TGCGCCAGCAGCCAGACAGACAGCCCCCTAGAGGTCACCATATATTTT	CASSQTDSPLEVTIYF
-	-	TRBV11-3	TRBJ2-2	TGTGCCAGCAGCTTAGATCTAACGTTGACCGGGGAGCTGTTTTTT	CASSLDLTLTGELFF
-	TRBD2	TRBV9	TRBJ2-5	TGTGCCAGCAGCGTAGATAGCGGGGGAGGGGAGACCCAGTACTTC	CASSVDSGGGETQYF
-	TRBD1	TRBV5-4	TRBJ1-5	TGTGCCAGCAGCCAACAGGGGGGCAATCAGCCCCAGCATTTT	CASSQQGGNQPQHF
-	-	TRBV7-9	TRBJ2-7	TGTGCCAGCAGCTTTCTCCCGGCCGGGACACCTTACGAGCAGTACTTC	CASSFLPAGTPYEQYF
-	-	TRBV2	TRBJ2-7	TGTGCCAGCGGACGGTCCCCTTCGGGAGCCTACGAGCAGTACTTC	CASGRSPSGAYEQYF
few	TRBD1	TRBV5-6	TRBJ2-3	TGTGCCAGCAGCTTAGCGGACAGGCGCACAGATACGCAGTATTTT	CASSLADRRTDTQYF
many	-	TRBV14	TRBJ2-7	TGTGCCAGCAGCCATACCTACGAGCAGTACTTC	CASSHTYEQYF
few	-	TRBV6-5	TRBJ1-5	TGTGCCAGCAGTTTCCTCCTGGGGCGGCCCCAGCATTTT	CASSFLLGRPQHF
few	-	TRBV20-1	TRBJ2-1	TGCAGTGCTTCACAGTACAATGAGCAGTTCTTC	CSASQYNEQFF
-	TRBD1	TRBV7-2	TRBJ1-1	TGTGCCAGCAGCTTACTAATCCAGGGGGCGGGCACTGAAGCTTTCTTT	CASSLLIQGAGTEAFF
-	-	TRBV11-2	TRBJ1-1	TGTGCCAGCAGATCGACAGTGAACACTGAAGCTTTCTTT	CASRSTVNTEAFF
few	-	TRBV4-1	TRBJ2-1	TGCGCCAGCAGCCAAGCGAAAGCTTACAATGAGCAGTTCTTC	CASSQAKAYNEQFF
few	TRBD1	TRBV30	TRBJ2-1	TGTGCCTTTGACAGGGACGGGTACAATGAGCAGTTCTTC	CAFDRDGYNEQFF
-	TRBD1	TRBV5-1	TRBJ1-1	TGCGCCAGCAGCTCGGGACAGGTGAACACTGAAGCTTTCTTT	CASSSGQVNTEAFF
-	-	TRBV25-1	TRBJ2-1	TGTGCCAGCAGCCCGGGGTGGGGCTCCTACAATGAGCAGTTCTTC	CASSPGWGSYNEQFF
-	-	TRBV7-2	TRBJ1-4	TGTGCCAGCAGCCAAGCATCGGGGGCAACTAATGAAAAACTGTTTTTT	CASSQASGATNEKLFF
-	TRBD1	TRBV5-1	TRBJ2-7	TGCGCCAGCAGTCGGAAACAGGGGAACGAGCAGTACTTC	CASSRKQGNEQYF
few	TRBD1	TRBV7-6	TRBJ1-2	TGTGCCAGCGCCGGGACAGGGGGCAGGGGCTACACCTTC	CASAGTGGRGYTF
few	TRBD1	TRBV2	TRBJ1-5	TGTGCCAGCAGACCCTCTCTTGACAGGGTCGGACAGCCCCAGCATTTT	CASRPSLDRVGQPQHF
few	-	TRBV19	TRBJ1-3	TGTGCCAGTAGTATCGCCGGGGACTCTGGAAACACCATATATTTT	CASSIAGDSGNTIYF
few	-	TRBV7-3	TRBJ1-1	TGTGCCAGCAGCCAGAGGGTTTTGAACACTGAAGCTTTCTTT	CASSQRVLNTEAFF
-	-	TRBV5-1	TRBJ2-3	TGCGCCAGCAGCTTGGACAGGGTTTCCACAGATACGCAGTATTTT	CASSLDRVSTDTQYF
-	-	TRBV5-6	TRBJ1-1	TGTGCCAGCAGCCGTTCAAGGGGGGGCTGGACTGAAGCTTTCTTT	CASSRSRGGWTEAFF
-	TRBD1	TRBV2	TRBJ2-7	TGTGCCAGCAACAGACCGGGACAGGGGTACGAGCAGTACTTC	CASNRPGQGYEQYF
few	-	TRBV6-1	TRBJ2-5	TGTGCCAGCGGCCCGGGGGAGACCCAGTACTTC	CASGPGETQYF
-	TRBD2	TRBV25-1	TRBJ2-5	TGTGCCAGCAGTGATCCTTTGGATAGCGGGAGATTCGGGGAGACCCAGTACTTC	CASSDPLDSGRFGETQYF
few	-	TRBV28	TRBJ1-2	TGTGCCAGCAGTATAGGGGTTGGCTACACCTTC	CASSIGVGYTF
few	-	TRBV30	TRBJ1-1	TGTGCCTGGAACATCCAGGGAATATTCGAAGCTTTCTTT	CAWNIQGIFEAFF
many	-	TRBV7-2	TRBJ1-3	TGTGCCAGCAGCTTAGAGGGGGGAAACACCATATATTTT	CASSLEGGNTIYF
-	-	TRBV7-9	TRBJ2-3	TGTGCCAGCAGCTTAGGACAGGGCACAGATACGCAGTATTTT	CASSLGQGTDTQYF
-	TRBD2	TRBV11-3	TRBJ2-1	TGTGCCAGCAGCTTAGGAACTAGCGGGAAATCCTACAATGAGCAGTTCTTC	CASSLGTSGKSYNEQFF
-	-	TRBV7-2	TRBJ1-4	TGTGCCAGCAGCTTTGGGATGGGGCGCAATGAAAAACTGTTTTTT	CASSFGMGRNEKLFF
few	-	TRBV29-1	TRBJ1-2	TGCAGCGTTGAAGAGAGTGCAGGGATACGTGGCTACACCTTC	CSVEESAGIRGYTF
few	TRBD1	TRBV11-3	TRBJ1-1	TGTGCCAGCAGCTTGGCAGGGGGTAGGGTTGACACTGAAGCTTTCTTT	CASSLAGGRVDTEAFF
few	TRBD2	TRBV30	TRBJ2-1	TGTGCCTGGAGTAGGCTAGCGGGAGGGATTGAGCAGTTCTTC	CAWSRLAGGIEQFF
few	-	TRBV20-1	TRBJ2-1	TGCAGTGCTAGCGACAATGAGCAGTTCTTC	CSASDNEQFF
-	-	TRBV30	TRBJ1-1	TGTGCCTGGAGTAACCAGGGGCACACTGAAGCTTTCTTT	CAWSNQGHTEAFF
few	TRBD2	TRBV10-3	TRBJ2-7	TGTGCCATCAGTGAGGGACGGGGGGCCTACGAGCAGTACTTC	CAISEGRGAYEQYF
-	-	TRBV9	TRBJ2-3	TGTGCCAGCAGCGTAGCTGCAGGGTACACAGATACGCAGTATTTT	CASSVAAGYTDTQYF
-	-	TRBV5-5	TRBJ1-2	TGTGCCAGCAGCTTGAGCCGTAGAGATTCTAACTATGGCTACACCTTC	CASSLSRRDSNYGYTF
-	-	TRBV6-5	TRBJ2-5	TGTGCCAGCAGTTCCACGGACAGCGAAGAGACCCAGTACTTC	CASSSTDSEETQYF
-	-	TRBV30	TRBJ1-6	TGTGCCTGGAGTGTAGACACGAATTCACCCCTCCACTTT	CAWSVDTNSPLHF
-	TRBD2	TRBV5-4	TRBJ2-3	TGTGCCAGCAGCTTGGAAGTGGGAGGGTCGGCAGATACGCAGTATTTT	CASSLEVGGSADTQYF
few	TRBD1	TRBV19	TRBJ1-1	TGTGCCAGTAGTATGGGAGACAGGGCCTCTGAAGCTTTCTTT	CASSMGDRASEAFF
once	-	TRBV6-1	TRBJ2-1	TGTGCCAGCAGTGGTTCTCTGTACTACAATGAGCAGTTCTTC	CASSGSLYYNEQFF
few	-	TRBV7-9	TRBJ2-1	TGTGCCAGCAGCTTAGACAGTTCACCGAACAATGAGCAGTTCTTC	CASSLDSSPNNEQFF
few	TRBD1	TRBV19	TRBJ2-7	TGTGCCAGTAGGGCCGGGACAGGGCCCTACGAGCAGTACTTC	CASRAGTGPYEQYF
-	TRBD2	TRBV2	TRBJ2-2	TGTGCCAGCAGCGGACTAGCGGGGTTCACCGGGGAGCTGTTTTTT	CASSGLAGFTGELFF
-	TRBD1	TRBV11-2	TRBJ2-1	TGTGCCAGCAGCATCAACAGGGGGCCTTGGAATGAGCAGTTCTTC	CASSINRGPWNEQFF
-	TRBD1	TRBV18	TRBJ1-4	TGTGCCAGCTCACCGACAGGGTCCTTTGTTGAAAAACTGTTTTTT	CASSPTGSFVEKLFF
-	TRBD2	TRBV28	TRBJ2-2	TGTGCCAGCAGTTATACTAGCGGGAGAATCGGGGAGCTGTTTTTT	CASSYTSGRIGELFF
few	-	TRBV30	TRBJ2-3	TGTGCCTGGGCGCAAGGAGGCCCCACAGATACGCAGTATTTT	CAWAQGGPTDTQYF
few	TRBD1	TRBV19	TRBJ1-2	TGTGCCTCCAGTCGGATGGACAGGGACCATGGCTACACCTTC	CASSRMDRDHGYTF
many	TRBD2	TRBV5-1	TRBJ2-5	TGCGCCAGCAGAAAGGGACTAGCGGACCAAGAGACCCAGTACTTC	CASRKGLADQETQYF